This TCR beta chain is drawn from a study of neoadjuvant anti-PD-1 for oral cavity cancer. Study in general: Patients mostly received three to four biweekly nivolumab doses at 3 mg/kg before surgery. Non-progressing patients received a fourth nivolumab dose near day 43, then surgery on days 50-56.

In germline, CDR1 is SGHKS, CDR2 YYEKEE (reference sequence). V lost 4 bases and J 10 bases, leaving 21 bases between the germline ends. The CDR3 is made up of 15 amino acids. Data came from immunoSEQ multiplex PCR; TCRdb stores just in-frame clones and leaves some out. This table has 15,000 to 20,000 clones, around 72% appearing once. Patients had newly diagnosed, untreated stage II-IVA oral cavity squamous cell carcinoma. The clonotype originates from a person aged 35-80 years with oral cavity squamous cell carcinoma. The rearrangement joins TRBV5-5 to TRBJ2-1; either TRBD1 or TRBD2 may fit D (6 bases each). The sequencing used PBMCs, collected before nivolumab (anti-PD-1) treatment. CDR3 loop: CASSPGTTGGEEQFF. The CDR3 nucleotides read TGTGCCAGCAGCCCCGGGACAACGGGCGGGGAGGAGCAGTTCTTC.